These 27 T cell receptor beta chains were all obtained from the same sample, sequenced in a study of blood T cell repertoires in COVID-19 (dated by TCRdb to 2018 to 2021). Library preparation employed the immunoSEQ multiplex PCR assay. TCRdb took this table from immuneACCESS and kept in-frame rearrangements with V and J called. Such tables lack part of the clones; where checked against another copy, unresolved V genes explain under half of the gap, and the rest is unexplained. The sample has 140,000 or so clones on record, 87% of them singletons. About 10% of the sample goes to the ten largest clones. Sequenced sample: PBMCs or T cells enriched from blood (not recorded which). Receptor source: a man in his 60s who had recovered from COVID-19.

The DNA of the CDR3 is TGTGCCAGCAGCTTTATGCGGGAGGGCAGAGAGACCCAGTACTTC. Amino acid sequence: CASSFMREGRETQYF. V is TRBV11-2 and J is TRBJ2-5, with 9 positions matching TRBD2. This CDR3 region has 15 residues. Germline loops: CDR1 SGHAT, CDR2 FQNNGV. Trimming at V came to 3 bases and at J to 4 bases, leaving 6 bases not matched to a gene.

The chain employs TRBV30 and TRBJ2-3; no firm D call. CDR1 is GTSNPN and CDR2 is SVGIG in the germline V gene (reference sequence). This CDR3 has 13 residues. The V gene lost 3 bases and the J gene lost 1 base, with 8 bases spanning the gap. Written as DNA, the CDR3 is TGTGCCTGGAGACTCGGAGGCACAGATACGCAGTATTTT. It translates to CAWRLGGTDTQYF.

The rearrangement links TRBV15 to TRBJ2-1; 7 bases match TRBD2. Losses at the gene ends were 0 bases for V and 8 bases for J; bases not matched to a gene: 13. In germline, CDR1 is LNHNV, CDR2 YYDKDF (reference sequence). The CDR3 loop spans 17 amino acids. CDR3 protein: CATSRDSGSGVFDEQFF. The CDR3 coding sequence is TGTGCCACCAGCAGAGATAGTGGAAGCGGGGTGTTTGATGAGCAGTTCTTC.

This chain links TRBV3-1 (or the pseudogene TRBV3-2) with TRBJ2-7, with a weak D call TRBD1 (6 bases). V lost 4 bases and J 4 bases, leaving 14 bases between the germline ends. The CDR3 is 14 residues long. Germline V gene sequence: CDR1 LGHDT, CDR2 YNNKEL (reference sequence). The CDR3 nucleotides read TGTGCCAGCAGCCCGCAGGGGCTAAAGTACGAGCAGTACTTC. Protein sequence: CASSPQGLKYEQYF.

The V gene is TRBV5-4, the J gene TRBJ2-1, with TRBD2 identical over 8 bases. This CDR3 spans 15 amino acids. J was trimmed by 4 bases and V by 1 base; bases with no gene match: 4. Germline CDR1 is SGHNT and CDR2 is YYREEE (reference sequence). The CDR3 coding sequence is TGTGCCAGCAGCTTGTTAACGGGAGGGTACAATGAGCAGTTCTTC. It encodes CASSLLTGGYNEQFF.

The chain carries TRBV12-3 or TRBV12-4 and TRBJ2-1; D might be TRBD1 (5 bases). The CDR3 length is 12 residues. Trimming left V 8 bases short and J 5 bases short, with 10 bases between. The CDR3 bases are TGTGCCAGCGAGAAGGGGAACAATGAGCAGTTCTTC. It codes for CASEKGNNEQFF.

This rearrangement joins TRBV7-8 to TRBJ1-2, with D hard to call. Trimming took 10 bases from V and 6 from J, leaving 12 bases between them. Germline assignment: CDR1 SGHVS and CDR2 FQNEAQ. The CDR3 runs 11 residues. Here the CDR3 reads CATEGTDGYTF. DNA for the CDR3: TGTGCCACCGAGGGAACCGATGGCTACACCTTC.

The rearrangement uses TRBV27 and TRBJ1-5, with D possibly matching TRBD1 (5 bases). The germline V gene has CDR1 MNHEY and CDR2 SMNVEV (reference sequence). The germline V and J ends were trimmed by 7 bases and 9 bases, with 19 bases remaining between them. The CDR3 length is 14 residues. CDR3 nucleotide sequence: TGTGCCAGCACCATTGCTAGGGGATCGACGCCCCAGCATTTT. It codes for CASTIARGSTPQHF.

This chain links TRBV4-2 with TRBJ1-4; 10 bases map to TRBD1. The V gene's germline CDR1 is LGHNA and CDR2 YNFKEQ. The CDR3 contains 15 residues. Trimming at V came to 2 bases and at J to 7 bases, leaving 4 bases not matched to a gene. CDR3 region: CASSQPGTGVEKLFF. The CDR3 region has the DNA TGTGCCAGCAGCCAACCGGGGACAGGGGTTGAAAAACTGTTTTTT.

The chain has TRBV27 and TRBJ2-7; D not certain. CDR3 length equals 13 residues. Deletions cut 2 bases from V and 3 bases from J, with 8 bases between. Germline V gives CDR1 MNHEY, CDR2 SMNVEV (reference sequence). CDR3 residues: CASSLGLHYEQYF. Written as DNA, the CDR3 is TGTGCCAGCAGTTTAGGGCTACACTACGAGCAGTACTTC.

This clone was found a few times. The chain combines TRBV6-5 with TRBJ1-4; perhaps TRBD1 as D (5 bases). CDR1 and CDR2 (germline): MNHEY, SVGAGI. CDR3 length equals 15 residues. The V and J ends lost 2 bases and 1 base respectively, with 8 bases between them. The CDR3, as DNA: TGTGCCAGCAGTTACCTGGGGGGAACTAATGAAAAACTGTTTTTT. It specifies CASSYLGGTNEKLFF.

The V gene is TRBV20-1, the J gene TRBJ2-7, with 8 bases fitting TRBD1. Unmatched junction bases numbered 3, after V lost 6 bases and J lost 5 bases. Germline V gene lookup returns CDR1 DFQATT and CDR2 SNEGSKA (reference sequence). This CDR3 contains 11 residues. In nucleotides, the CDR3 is TGCAGTGCCCACAGGGGGGACGAGCAGTACTTC. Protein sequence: CSAHRGDEQYF.

CDR3 region: CASSGGTGREQYF. The DNA of the CDR3 is TGTGCCAGCAGCGGCGGGACAGGGCGCGAGCAGTACTTC. J is TRBJ2-7 and V is TRBV9, with 9 positions matching TRBD1. Germline lookup yields CDR1 SGDLS and CDR2 YYNGEE. The CDR3 consists of 13 residues. With V trimmed by 3 bases and J by 6 bases, 4 bases remained unmatched.

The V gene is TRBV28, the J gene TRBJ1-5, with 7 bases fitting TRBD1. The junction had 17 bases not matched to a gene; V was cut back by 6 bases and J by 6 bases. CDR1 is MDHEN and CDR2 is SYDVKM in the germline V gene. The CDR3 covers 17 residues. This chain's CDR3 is CASRYTGDRYVSQPQHF. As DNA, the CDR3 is TGTGCCAGCAGATACACAGGGGATCGCTATGTATCTCAGCCCCAGCATTTT.

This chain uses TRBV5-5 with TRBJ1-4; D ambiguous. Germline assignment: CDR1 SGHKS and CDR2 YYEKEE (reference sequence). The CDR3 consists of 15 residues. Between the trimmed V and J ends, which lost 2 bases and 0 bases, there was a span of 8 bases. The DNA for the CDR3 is TGTGCCAGCAGCTTCGGGTCCTCAACTAATGAAAAACTGTTTTTT. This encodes CASSFGSSTNEKLFF. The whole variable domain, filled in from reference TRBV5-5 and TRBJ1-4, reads DAGVTQSPTHLIKTRGQQVTLRCSPISGHKSVSWYQQVLGQGPQFIFQYYEKEERGRGNFPDRFSARQFPNYSSELNVNALLLGDSALYLCASSFGSSTNEKLFFGSGTQLSVL.

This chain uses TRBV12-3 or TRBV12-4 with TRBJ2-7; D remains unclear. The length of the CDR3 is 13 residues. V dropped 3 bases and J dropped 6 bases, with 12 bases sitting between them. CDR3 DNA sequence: TGTGCCAGCAGTTTGCGCCCCAAGTCCGAGCAGTACTTC. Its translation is CASSLRPKSEQYF.

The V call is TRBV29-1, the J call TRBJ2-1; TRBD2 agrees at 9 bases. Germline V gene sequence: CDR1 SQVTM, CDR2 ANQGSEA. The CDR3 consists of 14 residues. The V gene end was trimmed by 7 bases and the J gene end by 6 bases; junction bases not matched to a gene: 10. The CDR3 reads CSATGTSLINEQFF. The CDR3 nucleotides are TGCAGCGCGACCGGGACTAGCCTAATCAATGAGCAGTTCTTC.

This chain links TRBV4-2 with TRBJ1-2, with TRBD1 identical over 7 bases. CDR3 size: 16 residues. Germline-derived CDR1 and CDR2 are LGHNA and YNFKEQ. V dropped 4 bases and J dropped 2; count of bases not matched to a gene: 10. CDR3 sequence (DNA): TGTGCCAGCAGCCCTCTAGGGACAGCAAGAAACTATGGCTACACCTTC. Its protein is CASSPLGTARNYGYTF.

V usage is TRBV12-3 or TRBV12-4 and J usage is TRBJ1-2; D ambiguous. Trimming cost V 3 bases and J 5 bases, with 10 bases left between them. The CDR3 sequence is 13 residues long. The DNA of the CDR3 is TGTGCCAGCAGTTTTCAGTATACATATGGCTACACCTTC. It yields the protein CASSFQYTYGYTF.

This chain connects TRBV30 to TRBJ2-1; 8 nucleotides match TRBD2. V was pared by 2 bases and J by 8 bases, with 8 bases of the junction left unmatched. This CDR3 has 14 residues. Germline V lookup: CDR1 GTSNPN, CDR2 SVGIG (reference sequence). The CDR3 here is CAWSRGLVLHEQFF. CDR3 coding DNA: TGTGCCTGGAGTCGGGGACTAGTCCTCCATGAGCAGTTCTTC.

In nucleotides, the CDR3 is TGTGCCAGTAGTGACCCGGGACTAGTAGAGACCCAGTACTTC. As protein: CASSDPGLVETQYF. The gene calls are TRBV19 and TRBJ2-5, with TRBD2 identical over 8 bases. CDR1 is LNHDA and CDR2 is SQIVND in the germline V gene (reference sequence). This CDR3 has 14 residues. V shed 5 bases, J shed 4 bases, and the junction held 6 bases outside the gene matches.

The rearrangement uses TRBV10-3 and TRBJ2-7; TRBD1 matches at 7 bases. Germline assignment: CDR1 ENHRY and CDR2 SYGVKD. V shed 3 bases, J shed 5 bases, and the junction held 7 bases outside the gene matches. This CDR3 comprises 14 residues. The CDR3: CAISEGQAPHEQYF. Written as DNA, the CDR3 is TGTGCCATCAGTGAAGGACAGGCGCCCCACGAGCAGTACTTC.

Written as DNA, the CDR3 is TGTGCCAGCAGCTTGGGTCCCAGCCAAGAGACCCAGTACTTC. Protein product: CASSLGPSQETQYF. The chain couples TRBV5-6 to TRBJ2-5; D remains ambiguous. Germline CDR1 and CDR2: SGHDT and YYEEEE. This CDR3 is built from 14 residues. The V and J ends lost 0 bases and 1 base respectively, with 7 bases between them.

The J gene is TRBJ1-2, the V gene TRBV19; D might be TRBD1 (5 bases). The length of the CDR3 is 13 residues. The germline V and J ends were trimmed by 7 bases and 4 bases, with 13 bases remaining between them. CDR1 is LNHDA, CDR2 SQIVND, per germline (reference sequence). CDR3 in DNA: TGTGCCAGTACCCGGGGGGGGACCTATGGCTACACCTTC. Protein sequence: CASTRGGTYGYTF. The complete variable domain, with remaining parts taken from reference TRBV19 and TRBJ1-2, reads DGGITQSPKYLFRKEGQNVTLSCEQNLNHDAMYWYRQDPGQGLRLIYYSQIVNDFQKGDIAEGYSVSREKKESFPLTVTSAQKNPTAFYLCASTRGGTYGYTFGSGTRLTVV.

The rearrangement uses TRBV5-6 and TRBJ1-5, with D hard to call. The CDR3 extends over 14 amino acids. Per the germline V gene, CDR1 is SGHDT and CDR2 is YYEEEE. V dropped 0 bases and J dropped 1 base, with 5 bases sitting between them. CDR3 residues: CASSLAISNQPQHF. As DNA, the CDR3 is TGTGCCAGCAGCTTGGCTATAAGCAATCAGCCCCAGCATTTT.

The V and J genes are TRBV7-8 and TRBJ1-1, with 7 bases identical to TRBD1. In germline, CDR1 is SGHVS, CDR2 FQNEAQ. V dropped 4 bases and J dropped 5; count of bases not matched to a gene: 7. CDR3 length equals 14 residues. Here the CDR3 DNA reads TGTGCCAGCAGCTCCGGACAGGTGTTGACTGAAGCTTTCTTT. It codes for CASSSGQVLTEAFF.

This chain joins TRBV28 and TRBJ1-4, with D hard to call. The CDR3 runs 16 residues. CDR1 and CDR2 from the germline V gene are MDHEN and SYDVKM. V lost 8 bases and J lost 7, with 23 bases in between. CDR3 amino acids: CASGPGGILKPEKLFF. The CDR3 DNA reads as TGTGCCAGCGGCCCGGGAGGGATTTTGAAGCCTGAAAAACTGTTTTTT.